Below, 30 T cell receptor beta chains from the same sample are listed, as sequenced in a study of blood T cell dynamics during melanoma immunotherapy (dated by TCRdb to the early 2020s). Read against the paper, the sample's time point label means: week 3, after first cycle of checkpoint inhibitor. Libraries were constructed by the immunoSEQ multiplex PCR assay. As stored in TCRdb, this immuneACCESS dataset retains in-frame rearrangements with V and J assigned. A fraction of the clones does not appear; measured against another copy, unresolved V genes explain less than half of the discrepancy, and the remainder lacks a known reason. The sample contains about 6,700 clones, more than 75% of them found a single time. Of the sample, around a third falls within the top ten clones. Sequenced material: blood, taken from a patient treated with checkpoint blockade. These receptors originate from a human donor with melanoma. Some clones in this sample may be carry-over from other donors' samples.

The chain couples TRBV6-1 to TRBJ1-6, with D possibly being TRBD1 (6 bases). Germline loops: CDR1 MNHNS, CDR2 SASEGT. V was trimmed by 4 bases and J by 6 bases, leaving 10 bases between them. The CDR3 is 14 residues long. CDR3 loop: CASSATGINSPLHF. The DNA for the CDR3 is TGTGCCAGCAGTGCGACAGGAATTAATTCACCCCTCCACTTT.

This chain uses TRBV28 with TRBJ2-7, with 10 bases identical to TRBD2. Germline V gene sequence: CDR1 MDHEN, CDR2 SYDVKM. V was clipped by 5 bases and J by 3 bases; unmatched bases: 4. The CDR3 contains 14 residues. The CDR3: CASSPSGGLYEQYF. The DNA of the CDR3 is TGTGCCAGCAGTCCTAGCGGGGGTCTCTACGAGCAGTACTTC.

The chain recombines TRBV5-1 with TRBJ2-5; 7 nucleotides line up with TRBD1. CDR3 length: 13 amino acids. Germline CDR1 is SGHRS and CDR2 is YFSETQ. V lost 0 bases to trimming and J lost 5 bases; unmatched junction nucleotides: 1. The CDR3 bases are TGCGCCAGCAGCTTGGGAGGGGGCGAGACCCAGTACTTC. Its translation is CASSLGGGETQYF.

The CDR3 nucleotides read TGTGCCAGCAGTTCCCCCCTACTAGAGGGTGGAGAGACCCAGTACTTC. It encodes CASSSPLLEGGETQYF. The gene calls are TRBV6-7 and TRBJ2-5, with D possibly being TRBD2 (5 bases). TRBV6-7 is assigned to the ORF class and has an uncertain function. V lost 4 bases, J lost 4 bases, and 19 bases lay in between. CDR3 length: 16 residues.

The chain is built from TRBV6-5 and TRBJ1-1, with a possible D match to TRBD1 (5 bases). V gave up 2 bases and J gave up 1 base, with 5 bases separating them. This CDR3 has 13 amino acids. From germline, CDR1 is MNHEY and CDR2 SVGAGI. The CDR3 reads CASSYGGNTEAFF. The CDR3 nucleotides are TGTGCCAGCAGTTACGGGGGGAACACTGAAGCTTTCTTT.

This clone was seen only a few times. J is TRBJ1-1 and V is TRBV11-2; D ambiguous. This CDR3 contains 15 residues. The germline gives CDR1 SGHAT, CDR2 FQNNGV. With 2 bases removed from V and 4 bases from J, the gap between germline ends came to 14 bases. CDR3 DNA: TGTGCCAGCAGCTTACTAGTCGGGGTCGGCACTGAAGCTTTCTTT. Protein sequence: CASSLLVGVGTEAFF. The full variable domain, completed using reference TRBV11-2 and TRBJ1-1, is EAGVAQSPRYKIIEKRQSVAFWCNPISGHATLYWYQQILGQGPKLLIQFQNNGVVDDSQLPKDRFSAERLKGVDSTLKIQPAKLEDSAVYLCASSLLVGVGTEAFFGQGTRLTVV.

The rearrangement links TRBV7-9 to TRBJ1-4; 7 positions agree with TRBD1. Unmatched junction bases numbered 3, after V lost 1 base and J lost 10 bases. This CDR3 region has 13 residues. Germline CDR1 SEHNR, CDR2 FQNEAQ (reference sequence). For the CDR3, the DNA is TGTGCCAGCAGCTTAGGGGACAGCGGAAAACTGTTTTTT. It specifies CASSLGDSGKLFF.

This chain links TRBV28 with TRBJ2-6, with no clear D. This CDR3 comprises 12 residues. Trimming took 10 bases from V and 2 from J, leaving 6 bases between them. Germline CDR1 and CDR2: MDHEN and SYDVKM. The CDR3 DNA is TGTGCCACAGAGACTGGGGCCAACGTCCTGACTTTC. This encodes CATETGANVLTF.

This chain connects TRBV6-5 to TRBJ2-7, with D hard to call. The length of the CDR3 is 14 residues. The germline CDR1 and CDR2 sequences are MNHEY and SVGAGI. The V gene lost 4 bases and the J gene lost 1 base, with 11 bases spanning the gap. CDR3 in amino acids: CASSSQVLSYEQYF. CDR3 in DNA: TGTGCCAGCAGTTCCCAGGTACTATCCTACGAGCAGTACTTC.

The CDR3 spells CASSSEASGRPYEQYF. The DNA for the CDR3 is TGTGCCAGTTCTAGTGAGGCTAGCGGACGCCCCTACGAGCAGTACTTC. This chain uses TRBV11-1 with TRBJ2-7, with TRBD2 matching 7 bases. Germline-derived CDR1 and CDR2 are SGHAT and FQDESV (reference sequence). V shed 9 bases and J 2 bases; nucleotides not matched to a gene: 16. The CDR3 totals 16 residues.

The chain couples TRBV7-9 to TRBJ2-3; TRBD2 matches 7 bases. The CDR3 has 13 amino acids. Germline values: CDR1 SEHNR, CDR2 FQNEAQ (reference sequence). The junction had 4 bases not matched to a gene; V was cut back by 6 bases and J by 4 bases. The CDR3 spells CASSPGGSDTQYF. The CDR3 DNA sequence: TGTGCCAGCAGTCCGGGAGGTTCAGATACGCAGTATTTT.

The rearrangement uses TRBV19 and TRBJ1-1; D remains unclear. This CDR3 is built from 13 residues. The germline V gene encodes CDR1 LNHDA and CDR2 SQIVND (reference sequence). V was trimmed by 8 bases and J by 6 bases, leaving 16 bases between them. The DNA of the CDR3 is TGTGCCAGTCTAAAAGAGTGGGCCTCTGAAGCTTTCTTT. Translated, it gives CASLKEWASEAFF.

The chain combines TRBV7-9 with TRBJ2-3, with D possibly TRBD2 on 6 matching bases. The germline V and J ends were trimmed by 1 base and 6 bases, with 14 bases remaining between them. The germline V gene has CDR1 SEHNR and CDR2 FQNEAQ (reference sequence). CDR3 length equals 15 residues. Here the CDR3 DNA reads TGTGCCAGCAGCTTAGAGGGCGGGGCCGGGGATACGCAGTATTTT. Translated, it gives CASSLEGGAGDTQYF.

The chain has TRBV7-2 and TRBJ1-3; D is ambiguous. Germline lookup yields CDR1 SGHTA and CDR2 FQGNSA. The V end was cut by 3 bases, the J end by 1 base, with 4 bases between. The CDR3 covers 13 residues. Here the CDR3 reads CASSLQSGNTIYF. DNA of the CDR3: TGTGCCAGCAGCTTGCAATCTGGAAACACCATATATTTT.

A single count supports this clone. The chain links TRBV11-2 to TRBJ1-1; D is possibly TRBD1 (5 bases). The germline CDR1 and CDR2 sequences are SGHAT and FQNNGV. V was cut by 4 bases and J by 11 bases, with 14 bases left in between. This CDR3 is 12 amino acids long. CDR3 loop: CASSYGAYSAFF. CDR3 nucleotide sequence: TGTGCCAGCAGCTACGGGGCCTACAGCGCTTTCTTT.

The chain recombines TRBV6-6 with TRBJ2-7, with 11 positions matching TRBD1. The CDR3 spans 12 residues. Germline assignment: CDR1 MNHNY and CDR2 SVGAGI (reference sequence). V dropped 6 bases and J dropped 6; count of bases not matched to a gene: 1. The CDR3 protein is CASRGTGGEQYF. Written as DNA, the CDR3 is TGTGCCAGCAGGGGGACAGGGGGCGAGCAGTACTTC.

This chain connects TRBV5-8 to TRBJ1-5; D is possibly TRBD1 (6 bases). The CDR3 runs 17 residues. Between the trimmed V and J ends, which lost 5 bases and 1 base, there was a span of 19 bases. Germline values: CDR1 SGHTS, CDR2 YDEGEE. The CDR3 DNA follows: TGTGCCAGCAGTCACTTGTGGGGGCAGGAGAGCAATCAGCCCCAGCATTTT. Protein product: CASSHLWGQESNQPQHF.

This sequence joins TRBV5-1 and TRBJ1-3; tentatively, D is TRBD1 (5 bases). With 1 base removed from V and 8 bases from J, the gap between germline ends came to 16 bases. The germline gives CDR1 SGHRS, CDR2 YFSETQ. CDR3 size: 15 residues. CDR3 DNA: TGCGCCAGCAGCTTGTCCGGGTCAGGGATGGACACCATATATTTT. It translates to CASSLSGSGMDTIYF.

CDR3 sequence (DNA): TGTGCCAGCAGCCGGGCTGCCTTTTTTATGAACACTGAAGCTTTCTTT. Its protein is CASSRAAFFMNTEAFF. This chain connects TRBV5-6 to TRBJ1-1; D ambiguous. The CDR3 has 16 amino acids. Germline CDR1 reads SGHDT; CDR2 reads YYEEEE. The V and J ends lost 4 bases and 0 bases respectively, with 16 bases between them. Full variable domain (missing parts from reference TRBV5-6 and TRBJ1-1): DAGVTQSPTHLIKTRGQQVTLRCSPKSGHDTVSWYQQALGQGPQFIFQYYEEEERQRGNFPDRFSGHQFPNYSSELNVNALLLGDSALYLCASSRAAFFMNTEAFFGQGTRLTVV.

This clone has a single count. The chain uses TRBV28 and TRBJ1-6, with D maybe TRBD1 (5 bases). Trimming took 1 base from V and 10 from J, leaving 14 bases between them. The CDR3 extends over 15 amino acids. The V gene's germline CDR1 is MDHEN and CDR2 SYDVKM. The CDR3 here is CASSLFRRGFSPLHF. CDR3 nucleotide sequence: TGTGCCAGCAGTTTATTTCGCCGGGGGTTCTCACCCCTCCACTTT.

This chain links TRBV29-1 with TRBJ1-4; D remains unclear. Trimming left V 6 bases short and J 0 bases short, with 11 bases between. The V gene's germline CDR1 is SQVTM and CDR2 ANQGSEA. This CDR3 comprises 14 residues. CDR3 coding DNA: TGCAGCGTCGGATCGAGCTCAACTAATGAAAAACTGTTTTTT. Translating gives CSVGSSSTNEKLFF.

The chain joins TRBV6-1 to TRBJ2-3; perhaps D is TRBD1 or TRBD2 (7 bases each). Germline V gene sequence: CDR1 MNHNS, CDR2 SASEGT. CDR3 size: 15 residues. V was cut by 3 bases and J by 5 bases, with 15 bases left in between. The CDR3 DNA sequence: TGTGCCAGCAGTGATCTTGCAGGGGGGGGAGATACGCAGTATTTT. Its protein product is CASSDLAGGGDTQYF.

The chain uses TRBV7-8 and TRBJ2-1; D might be TRBD1 (6 bases). Trimming removed 3 bases from V and 10 bases from J, with 10 bases in between. In germline, CDR1 is SGHVS, CDR2 FQNEAQ. The length of the CDR3 is 12 residues. The CDR3 spells CASSFLTGEQFF. As DNA, the CDR3 is TGTGCCAGCAGCTTCCTGACAGGCGAGCAGTTCTTC.

The chain links TRBV6-1 to TRBJ2-7; D gene ambiguous. The CDR3 has 13 residues. Between the trimmed V and J ends, which lost 3 bases and 3 bases, there was a span of 9 bases. Germline V gives CDR1 MNHNS, CDR2 SASEGT. This CDR3 is CASSDGSVYEQYF. CDR3 coding DNA: TGTGCCAGCAGTGACGGCAGTGTCTACGAGCAGTACTTC.

The V and J genes are TRBV7-9 and TRBJ1-1; possibly TRBD1 for D (6 bases). The CDR3 is 13 amino acids. Looked up from germline, CDR1 is SEHNR and CDR2 is FQNEAQ (reference sequence). V shed 3 bases and J shed 5 bases, with 10 bases lying between them. CDR3 in amino acids: CASSFNRETEAFF. In nucleotides, the CDR3 is TGTGCCAGCAGCTTTAACAGGGAGACTGAAGCTTTCTTT. Looking up the rest from reference TRBV7-9 and TRBJ1-1 gives the full variable domain: DTGVSQNPRHKITKRGQNVTFRCDPISEHNRLYWYRQTLGQGPEFLTYFQNEAQLEKSRLLSDRFSAERPKGSFSTLEIQRTEQGDSAMYLCASSFNRETEAFFGQGTRLTVV.

This clone was found once. The CDR3 DNA sequence: TGTGCCAGCAGTGAGAGGGACAGTGTAATAAATGAAAAACTGTTTTTT. It encodes CASSERDSVINEKLFF. This chain connects TRBV6-4 to TRBJ1-4, with 7 bases fitting TRBD1. This CDR3 has 16 amino acids. CDR1 is MRHNA, CDR2 SNTAGT, per germline. The V and J ends lost 3 bases and 5 bases, in that order; junction bases with no gene match: 9.

J is TRBJ2-5 and V is TRBV5-6, with D perhaps being TRBD1 or TRBD2 (5 bases each). The CDR3 length is 14 residues. V lost 4 bases and J lost 7, with 17 bases in between. Germline CDR1 is SGHDT and CDR2 is YYEEEE. CDR3 protein: CASSVGTPAGTQYF. CDR3 nucleotide sequence: TGTGCCAGCAGCGTAGGGACCCCCGCCGGGACCCAGTACTTC.

J is TRBJ2-3 and V is TRBV19; 8 bases match TRBD2. The CDR3 loop spans 14 amino acids. V lost 4 bases to trimming and J lost 2 bases; unmatched junction nucleotides: 2. In germline, CDR1 is LNHDA, CDR2 SQIVND (reference sequence). The CDR3, as DNA: TGTGCCAGTAGTACTAGCGGGTACACAGATACGCAGTATTTT. It specifies CASSTSGYTDTQYF.

The chain employs TRBV29-1 and TRBJ2-1; D perhaps matches TRBD1 (7 bases). This CDR3 comprises 13 residues. The V and J ends lost 4 bases and 9 bases respectively, with 16 bases between them. Germline values: CDR1 SQVTM, CDR2 ANQGSEA. CDR3 nucleotides: TGCAGCGTTGGCAGGGGGGCCCCCAGTGAGCAGTTCTTC. Translated: CSVGRGAPSEQFF.

The rearrangement links TRBV30 to TRBJ1-6, with 7 bases fitting TRBD1. V lost 8 bases and J lost 1; bases outside the gene matches: 20. CDR3 length equals 19 residues. Germline CDR1 reads GTSNPN; CDR2 reads SVGIG (reference sequence). The CDR3 nucleotides are TGTGCCCCCGAACTCGCCCCCGACAGGGCTCCATCCTATAATTCACCCCTCCACTTT. Translation: CAPELAPDRAPSYNSPLHF.